The present T cell receptor beta chain was sequenced within a study of cytomegalovirus exposure and HLA in healthy donors. Whole-study context: T cells numbering about 179 million yielded 95 million to 140 million unique TCR beta sequences in an earlier analysis. Study-wide results and caveats: In a later analysis, a missense DCLRE1C variant was linked to TCR beta V- and J-gene trimming.

About this clone: Its antigen is still unknown.

PCR used 60 Vbeta primers and 13 Jbeta primers. Authors' methods: A later analysis tallied approximately 80 million unique TCR beta chains, around 9.9 million of them shared. Produced via immunoSEQ multiplex PCR; TCRdb's table is partial and in-frame only. Clone size and the V and J calls come from that table; the DNA yielded D and trimming. The table has 150,000 or so clones, under 80% seen once; the top ten hold 4.3%. The ends lost 4 bases at V and 8 bases at J; junction bases unmatched: 9. Germline V gene sequence: CDR1 MNHEY, CDR2 SVGAGI. CDR3 length: 15 residues. The sequence came from a man aged 18 to 30 in good health and CMV-seropositive. Input material: PBMCs. The rearrangement joins TRBV6-5 to TRBJ2-3, with TRBD2 identical over 10 bases. The CDR3: CASSSGTSDPGTQYF. The CDR3 region has the DNA TGTGCCAGCAGTTCCGGGACTAGCGACCCGGGTACGCAGTATTTT.